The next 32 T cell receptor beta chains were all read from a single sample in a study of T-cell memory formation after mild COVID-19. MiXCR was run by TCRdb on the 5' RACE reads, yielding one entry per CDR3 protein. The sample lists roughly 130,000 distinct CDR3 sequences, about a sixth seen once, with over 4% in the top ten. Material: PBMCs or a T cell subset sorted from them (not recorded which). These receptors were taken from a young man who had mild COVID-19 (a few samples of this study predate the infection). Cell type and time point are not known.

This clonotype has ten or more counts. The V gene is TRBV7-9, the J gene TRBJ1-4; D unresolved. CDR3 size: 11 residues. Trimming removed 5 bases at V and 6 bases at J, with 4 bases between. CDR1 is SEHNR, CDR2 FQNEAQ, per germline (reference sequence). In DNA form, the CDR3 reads TGTGCCAGCAGCACCCATGAAAAACTGTTTTTT. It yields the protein CASSTHEKLFF.

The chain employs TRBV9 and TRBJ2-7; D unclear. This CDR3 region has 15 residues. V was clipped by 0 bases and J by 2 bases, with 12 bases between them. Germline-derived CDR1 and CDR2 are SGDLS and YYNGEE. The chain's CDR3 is CASSVAGSPPYEQYF. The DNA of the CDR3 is TGTGCCAGCAGCGTAGCCGGCAGCCCCCCCTACGAGCAGTACTTC.

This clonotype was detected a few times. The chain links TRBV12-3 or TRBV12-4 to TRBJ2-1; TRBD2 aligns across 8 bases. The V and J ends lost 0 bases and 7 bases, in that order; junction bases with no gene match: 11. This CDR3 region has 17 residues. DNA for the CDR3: TGTGCCAGCAGTTTAGCGATGGAACGGGGGGGCTTTAATGAGCAGTTCTTC. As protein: CASSLAMERGGFNEQFF.

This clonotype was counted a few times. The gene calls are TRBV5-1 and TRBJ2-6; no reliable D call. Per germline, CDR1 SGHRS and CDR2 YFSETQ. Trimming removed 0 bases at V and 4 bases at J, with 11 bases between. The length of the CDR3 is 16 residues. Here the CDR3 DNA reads TGCGCCAGCAGCTTGGGGGTTGTAACGGGGGCCAACGTCCTGACTTTC. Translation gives CASSLGVVTGANVLTF. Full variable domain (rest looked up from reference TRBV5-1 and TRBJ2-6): KAGVTQTPRYLIKTRGQQVTLSCSPISGHRSVSWYQQTPGQGLQFLFEYFSETQRNKGNFPGRFSGRQFSNSRSEMNVSTLELGDSALYLCASSLGVVTGANVLTFGAGSRLTVL.

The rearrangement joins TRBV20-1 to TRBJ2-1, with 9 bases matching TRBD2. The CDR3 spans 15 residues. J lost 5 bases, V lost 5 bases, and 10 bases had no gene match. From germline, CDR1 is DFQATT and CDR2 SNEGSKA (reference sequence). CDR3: CSAARSGGPDNEQFF. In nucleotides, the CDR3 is TGCAGTGCTGCCCGGAGCGGGGGGCCGGACAATGAGCAGTTCTTC.

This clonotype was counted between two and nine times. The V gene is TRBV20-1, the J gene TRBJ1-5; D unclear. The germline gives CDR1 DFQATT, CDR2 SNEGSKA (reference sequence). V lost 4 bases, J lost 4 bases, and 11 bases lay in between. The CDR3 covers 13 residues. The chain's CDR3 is CSANLDENQPQHF. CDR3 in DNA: TGCAGTGCTAACTTGGACGAGAATCAGCCCCAGCATTTT.

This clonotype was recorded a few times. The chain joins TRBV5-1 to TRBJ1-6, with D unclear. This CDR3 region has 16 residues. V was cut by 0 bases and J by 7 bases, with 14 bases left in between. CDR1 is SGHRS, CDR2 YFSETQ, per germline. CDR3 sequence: CASSLADGGRNSPLHF. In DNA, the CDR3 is TGCGCCAGCAGCTTGGCCGATGGCGGGCGAAATTCACCCCTCCACTTT. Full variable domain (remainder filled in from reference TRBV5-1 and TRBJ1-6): KAGVTQTPRYLIKTRGQQVTLSCSPISGHRSVSWYQQTPGQGLQFLFEYFSETQRNKGNFPGRFSGRQFSNSRSEMNVSTLELGDSALYLCASSLADGGRNSPLHFGNGTRLTVT.

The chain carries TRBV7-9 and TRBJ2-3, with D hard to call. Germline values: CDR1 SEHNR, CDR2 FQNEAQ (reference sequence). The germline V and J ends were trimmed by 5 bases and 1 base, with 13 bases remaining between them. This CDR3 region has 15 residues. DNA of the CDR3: TGTGCCAGCAGCCCAAGAACCCTGGGCACAGATACGCAGTATTTT. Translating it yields CASSPRTLGTDTQYF.

In nucleotides, the CDR3 is TGTGCCAGCACCATCGACAGGGGACGTACTGAAGCTTTCTTT. It yields the protein CASTIDRGRTEAFF. The rearrangement uses TRBV2 and TRBJ1-1; 8 positions match TRBD1. Looked up from germline, CDR1 is SNHLY and CDR2 is FYNNEI. The trim removed 7 bases at V and 5 bases at J, leaving 9 bases unmatched. CDR3 size: 14 residues. The full variable domain, completed using reference TRBV2 and TRBJ1-1, is EPEVTQTPSHQVTQMGQEVILRCVPISNHLYFYWYRQILGQKVEFLVSFYNNEISEKSEIFDDQFSVERPDGSNFTLKIRSTKLEDSAMYFCASTIDRGRTEAFFGQGTRLTVV.

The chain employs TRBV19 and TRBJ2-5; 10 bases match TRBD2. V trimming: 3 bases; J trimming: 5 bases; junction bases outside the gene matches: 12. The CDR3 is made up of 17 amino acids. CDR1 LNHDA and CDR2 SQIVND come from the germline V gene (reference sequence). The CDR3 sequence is CASSISGTSALRETQYF. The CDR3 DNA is TGTGCCAGTAGTATTTCGGGGACTAGCGCTCTGAGGGAGACCCAGTACTTC.

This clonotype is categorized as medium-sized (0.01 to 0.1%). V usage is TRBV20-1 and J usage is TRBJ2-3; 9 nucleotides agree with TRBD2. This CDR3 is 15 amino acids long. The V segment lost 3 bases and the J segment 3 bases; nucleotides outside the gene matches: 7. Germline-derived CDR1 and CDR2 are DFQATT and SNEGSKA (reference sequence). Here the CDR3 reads CSASQRTSGTDTQYF. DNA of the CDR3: TGCAGTGCTAGCCAAAGAACTAGCGGGACAGATACGCAGTATTTT.

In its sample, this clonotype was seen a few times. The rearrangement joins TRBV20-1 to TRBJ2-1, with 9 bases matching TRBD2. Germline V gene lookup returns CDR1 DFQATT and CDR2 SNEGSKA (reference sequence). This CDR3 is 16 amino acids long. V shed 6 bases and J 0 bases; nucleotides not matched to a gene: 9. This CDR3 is CSARLADGASYNEQFF. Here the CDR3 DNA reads TGCAGTGCCAGACTAGCGGACGGGGCCTCCTACAATGAGCAGTTCTTC.

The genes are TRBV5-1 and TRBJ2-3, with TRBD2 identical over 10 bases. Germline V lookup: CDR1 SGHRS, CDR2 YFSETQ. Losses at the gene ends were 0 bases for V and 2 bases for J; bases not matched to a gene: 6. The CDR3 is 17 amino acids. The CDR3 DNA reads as TGCGCCAGCAGCTTGGGTCCGCTAGCGGGGGACACAGATACGCAGTATTTT. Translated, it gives CASSLGPLAGDTDTQYF.

This chain's CDR3 is CASREGLAGYNEQFF. CDR3 coding DNA: TGTGCCAGCAGGGAGGGACTAGCGGGCTACAATGAGCAGTTCTTC. The chain uses TRBV6-5 and TRBJ2-1, with 12 bases fitting TRBD2. The CDR3 has 15 residues. In germline, CDR1 is MNHEY, CDR2 SVGAGI. Germline trimming cut 6 bases from V and 3 bases from J; bases unmatched to any gene: 3.

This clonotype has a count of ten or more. The chain's CDR3 is CASSLANAGVQGYTF. In DNA form, the CDR3 reads TGTGCCAGCAGCTTAGCGAATGCAGGGGTCCAGGGCTACACCTTC. This chain joins TRBV7-9 and TRBJ1-2, with TRBD1 as a possible D gene (6 bases). The germline V gene encodes CDR1 SEHNR and CDR2 FQNEAQ (reference sequence). Trimming removed 0 bases from V and 8 bases from J, with 16 bases in between. CDR3 size: 15 residues.

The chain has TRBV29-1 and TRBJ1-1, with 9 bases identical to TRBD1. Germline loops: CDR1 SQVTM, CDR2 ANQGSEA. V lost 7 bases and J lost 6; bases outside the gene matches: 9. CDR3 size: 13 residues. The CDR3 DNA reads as TGCAGCGCCGAAAAACAGGGGGCGTCTGAAGCTTTCTTT. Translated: CSAEKQGASEAFF.

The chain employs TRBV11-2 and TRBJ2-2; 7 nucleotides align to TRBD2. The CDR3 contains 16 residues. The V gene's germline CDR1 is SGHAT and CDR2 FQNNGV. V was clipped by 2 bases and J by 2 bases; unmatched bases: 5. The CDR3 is CASSLLAGPNTGELFF. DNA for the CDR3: TGTGCCAGCAGCTTATTAGCGGGCCCAAACACCGGGGAGCTGTTTTTT. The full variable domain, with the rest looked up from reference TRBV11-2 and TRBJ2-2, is EAGVAQSPRYKIIEKRQSVAFWCNPISGHATLYWYQQILGQGPKLLIQFQNNGVVDDSQLPKDRFSAERLKGVDSTLKIQPAKLEDSAVYLCASSLLAGPNTGELFFGEGSRLTVL.

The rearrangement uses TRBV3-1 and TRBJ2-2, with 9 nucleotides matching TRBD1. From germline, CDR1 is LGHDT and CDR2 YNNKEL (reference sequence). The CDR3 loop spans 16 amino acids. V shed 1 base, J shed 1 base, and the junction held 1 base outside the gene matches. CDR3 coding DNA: TGTGCCAGCAGCCAAGCGGGACAGGGGAACACCGGGGAGCTGTTTTTT. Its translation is CASSQAGQGNTGELFF.

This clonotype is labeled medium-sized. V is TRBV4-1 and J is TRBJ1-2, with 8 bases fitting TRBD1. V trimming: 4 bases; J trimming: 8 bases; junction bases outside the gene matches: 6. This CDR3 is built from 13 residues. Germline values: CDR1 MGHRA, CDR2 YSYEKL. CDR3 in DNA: TGCGCCAGCAGCCGCGACAGGGGTGACGGCTACACCTTC. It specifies CASSRDRGDGYTF.

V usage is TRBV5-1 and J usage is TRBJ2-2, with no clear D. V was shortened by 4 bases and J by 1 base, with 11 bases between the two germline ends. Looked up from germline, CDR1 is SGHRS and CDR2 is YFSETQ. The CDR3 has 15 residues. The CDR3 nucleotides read TGCGCCAGCAGCGACTCTGGCGGGAACACCGGGGAGCTGTTTTTT. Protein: CASSDSGGNTGELFF.

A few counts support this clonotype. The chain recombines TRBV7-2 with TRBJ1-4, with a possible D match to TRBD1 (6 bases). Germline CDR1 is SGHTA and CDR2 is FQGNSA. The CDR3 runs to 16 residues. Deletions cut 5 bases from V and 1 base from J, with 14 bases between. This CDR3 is CASSGNRVGTNEKLFF. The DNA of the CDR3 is TGTGCCAGCAGCGGTAACAGGGTTGGAACTAATGAAAAACTGTTTTTT.

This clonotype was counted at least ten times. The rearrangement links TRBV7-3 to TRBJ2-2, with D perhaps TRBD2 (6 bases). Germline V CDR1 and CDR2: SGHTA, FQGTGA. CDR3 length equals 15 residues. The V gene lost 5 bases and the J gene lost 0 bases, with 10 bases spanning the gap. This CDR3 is CASSRDSANTGELFF. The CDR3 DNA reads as TGTGCCAGCAGCCGGGACTCAGCGAACACCGGGGAGCTGTTTTTT. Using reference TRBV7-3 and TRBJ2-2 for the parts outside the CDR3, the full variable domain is GAGVSQTPSNKVTEKGKYVELRCDPISGHTALYWYRQSLGQGPEFLIYFQGTGAADDSGLPNDRFFAVRPEGSVSTLKIQRTERGDSAVYLCASSRDSANTGELFFGEGSRLTVL.

This chain's CDR3 is CASSPPGGDFWYTF. DNA of the CDR3: TGTGCCAGCAGCCCCCCGGGAGGGGACTTTTGGTACACCTTC. V usage is TRBV6-5 and J usage is TRBJ1-2; the D gene is possibly TRBD1 (5 bases). Trimming removed 6 bases from V and 11 bases from J, with 22 bases in between. Germline loops: CDR1 MNHEY, CDR2 SVGAGI. The CDR3 is 14 amino acids.

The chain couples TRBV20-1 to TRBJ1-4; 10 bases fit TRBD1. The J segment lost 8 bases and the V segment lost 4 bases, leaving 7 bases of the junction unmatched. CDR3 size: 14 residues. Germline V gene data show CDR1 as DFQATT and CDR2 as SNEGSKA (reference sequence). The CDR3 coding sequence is TGCAGTGCTATTGGTCGACAGGGGGCCGAAAAACTGTTTTTT. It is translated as CSAIGRQGAEKLFF.

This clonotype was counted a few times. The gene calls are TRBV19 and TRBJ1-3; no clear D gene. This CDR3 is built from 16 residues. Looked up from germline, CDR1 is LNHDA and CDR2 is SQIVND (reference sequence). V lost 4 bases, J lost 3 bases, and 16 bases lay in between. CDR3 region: CASSTRPDIFGNTIYF. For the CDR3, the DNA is TGTGCCAGTAGTACCCGACCCGACATATTTGGAAACACCATATATTTT.

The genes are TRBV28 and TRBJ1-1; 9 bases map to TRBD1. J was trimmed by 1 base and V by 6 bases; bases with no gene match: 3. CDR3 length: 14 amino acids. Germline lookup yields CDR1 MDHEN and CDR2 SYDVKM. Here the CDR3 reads CASRTGGTNTEAFF. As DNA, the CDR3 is TGTGCCAGCAGGACAGGGGGTACGAACACTGAAGCTTTCTTT. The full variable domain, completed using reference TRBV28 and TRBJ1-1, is DVKVTQSSRYLVKRTGEKVFLECVQDMDHENMFWYRQDPGLGLRLIYFSYDVKMKEKGDIPEGYSVSREKKERFSLILESASTNQTSMYLCASRTGGTNTEAFFGQGTRLTVV.

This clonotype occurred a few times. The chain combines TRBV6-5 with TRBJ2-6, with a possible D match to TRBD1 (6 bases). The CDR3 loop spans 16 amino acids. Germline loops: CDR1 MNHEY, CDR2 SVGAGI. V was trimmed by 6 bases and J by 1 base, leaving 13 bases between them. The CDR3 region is CASSTNRVSGANVLTF. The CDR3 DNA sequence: TGTGCCAGCAGCACTAACAGGGTTTCTGGGGCCAACGTCCTGACTTTC.

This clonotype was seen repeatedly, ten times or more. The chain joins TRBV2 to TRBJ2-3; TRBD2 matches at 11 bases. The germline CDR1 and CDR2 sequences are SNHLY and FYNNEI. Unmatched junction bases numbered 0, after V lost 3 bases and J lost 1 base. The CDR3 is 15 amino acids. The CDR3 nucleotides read TGTGCCAGCAGTGAGACTAGCGGGGGCACAGATACGCAGTATTTT. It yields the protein CASSETSGGTDTQYF.

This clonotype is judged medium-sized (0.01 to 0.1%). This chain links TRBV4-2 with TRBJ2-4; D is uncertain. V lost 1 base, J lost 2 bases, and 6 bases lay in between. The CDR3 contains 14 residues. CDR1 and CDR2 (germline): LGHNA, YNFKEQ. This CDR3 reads CASSQGASKNIQYF. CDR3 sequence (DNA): TGTGCCAGCAGCCAAGGGGCGTCCAAAAACATTCAGTACTTC.

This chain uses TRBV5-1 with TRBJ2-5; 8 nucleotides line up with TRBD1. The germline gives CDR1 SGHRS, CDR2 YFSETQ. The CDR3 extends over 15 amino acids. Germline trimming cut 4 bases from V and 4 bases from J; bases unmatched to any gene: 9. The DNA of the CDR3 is TGCGCCAGCAGCCGCTACGGACAGGGATCAGAGACCCAGTACTTC. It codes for CASSRYGQGSETQYF.

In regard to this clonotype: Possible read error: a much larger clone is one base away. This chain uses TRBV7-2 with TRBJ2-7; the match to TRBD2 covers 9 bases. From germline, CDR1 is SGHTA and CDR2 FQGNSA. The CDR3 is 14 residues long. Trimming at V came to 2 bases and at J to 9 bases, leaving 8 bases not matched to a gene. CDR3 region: CASSLSAGGPRQYF. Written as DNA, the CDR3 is TGTGCCAGCAGCTTAAGCGCGGGGGGGCCGCGGCAGTACTTC.

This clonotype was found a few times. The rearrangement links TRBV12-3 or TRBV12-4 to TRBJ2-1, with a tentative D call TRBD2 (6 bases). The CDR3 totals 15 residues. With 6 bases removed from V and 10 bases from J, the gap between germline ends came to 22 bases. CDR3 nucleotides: TGTGCCAGCAGCACCCTGGGACTCGCCCCCAGAGAGCAGTTCTTC. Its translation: CASSTLGLAPREQFF.